The 10 T cell receptor beta chains reported below all come from one sample, sequenced in a study of blood T cell repertoires in COVID-19. Method: immunoSEQ multiplex PCR; TCRdb's copy keeps in-frame clones and lacks some. The table records tens of thousands of clones, roughly 79% of them present only once. Sequenced input: peripheral blood. These receptors all stem from a woman aged 55-70 years with acute or convalescent COVID-19.

The chain couples TRBV12-3 or TRBV12-4 to TRBJ2-1; unclear D gene. This CDR3 region has 13 residues. V was trimmed by 1 base and J by 7 bases, leaving 8 bases between them. CDR3: CASSLVITNEQFF. The CDR3, as DNA: TGTGCCAGCAGTTTAGTAATTACAAATGAGCAGTTCTTC.

V usage is TRBV27 and J usage is TRBJ2-2; 8 bases are shared with TRBD2. The CDR3 is 15 residues long. Trimming removed 1 base from V and 4 bases from J; junction bases left unmatched: 2. The germline V gene has CDR1 MNHEY and CDR2 SMNVEV (reference sequence). The DNA for the CDR3 is TGTGCCAGCAGTTTATATGCGGGGGGCACCGGGGAGCTGTTTTTT. Its protein is CASSLYAGGTGELFF.

V and J are TRBV5-1 and TRBJ1-1; tentative D call: TRBD1 (5 bases). The CDR3 covers 16 residues. V lost 5 bases and J lost 1, with 18 bases in between. From germline, CDR1 is SGHRS and CDR2 YFSETQ. As DNA, the CDR3 is TGCGCCAGCAGGGAACAGGCCCAAATCGAGAACACTGAAGCTTTCTTT. Its translation is CASREQAQIENTEAFF.

The chain couples TRBV19 to TRBJ1-5; 7 nucleotides match TRBD1. The length of the CDR3 is 17 residues. Losses at the gene ends were 3 bases for V and 4 bases for J; bases not matched to a gene: 12. CDR1 is LNHDA and CDR2 is SQIVND in the germline V gene (reference sequence). The CDR3: CASSIQNRGSRNQPQHF. The CDR3 nucleotides read TGTGCCAGTAGTATTCAGAACAGGGGATCCAGAAATCAGCCCCAGCATTTT.

The chain links TRBV6-2 or TRBV6-3 to TRBJ1-1; TRBD1 matches at 7 bases. The CDR3 loop spans 14 amino acids. J lost 1 base, V lost 5 bases, and 4 bases had no gene match. CDR1 MNHEY and CDR2 SVGEGT come from the germline V gene. CDR3 in amino acids: CASSRTGENTEAFF. In nucleotides, the CDR3 is TGTGCCAGCAGTCGAACAGGGGAGAACACTGAAGCTTTCTTT.

The rearrangement joins TRBV5-1 to TRBJ1-5; D remains unclear. CDR1 is SGHRS and CDR2 is YFSETQ in the germline V gene. The CDR3 covers 13 residues. Between the trimmed V and J ends, which lost 2 bases and 5 bases, there was a span of 8 bases. The CDR3 DNA reads as TGCGCCAGCAGCTTCGGTCCTGATCAGCCCCAGCATTTT. It yields the protein CASSFGPDQPQHF.

CDR3 in amino acids: CASRGQMNTEAFF. The CDR3 DNA reads TGTGCCAGCAGAGGACAGATGAACACTGAAGCTTTCTTT. The chain joins TRBV2 to TRBJ1-1, with D perhaps matching TRBD1 (6 bases). The CDR3 spans 13 residues. Trimming pared 6 bases from V and 0 bases from J, leaving 8 bases between. Germline values: CDR1 SNHLY, CDR2 FYNNEI.

The CDR3 coding sequence is TGTGCCAGCAGCTTCAGGGACAGCTCCTATAATTCACCCCTCCACTTT. This codes for CASSFRDSSYNSPLHF. The rearrangement links TRBV5-6 to TRBJ1-6; 7 bases fit TRBD1. The V segment lost 2 bases and the J segment 0 bases; nucleotides outside the gene matches: 2. The germline gives CDR1 SGHDT, CDR2 YYEEEE. The CDR3 sequence is 16 residues long.

J is TRBJ1-4 and V is TRBV27; D gene unclear. This CDR3 contains 18 residues. In germline, CDR1 is MNHEY, CDR2 SMNVEV (reference sequence). Trimming took 5 bases from V and 0 from J, leaving 19 bases between them. CDR3 protein: CASSIPLSTPTTNEKLFF. The CDR3 DNA reads TGTGCCAGCAGTATACCCCTTTCAACACCGACAACTAATGAAAAACTGTTTTTT.

The CDR3 protein is CASSQEGGHPSTDTQYF. For the CDR3, the DNA is TGCGCCAGCAGCCAAGAAGGCGGACACCCTAGCACAGATACGCAGTATTTT. The chain links TRBV4-1 to TRBJ2-3; a weak D match, TRBD1 (5 bases). This CDR3 is 17 amino acids long. V lost 0 bases and J 0 bases, leaving 13 bases between the germline ends. In germline, CDR1 is MGHRA, CDR2 YSYEKL.